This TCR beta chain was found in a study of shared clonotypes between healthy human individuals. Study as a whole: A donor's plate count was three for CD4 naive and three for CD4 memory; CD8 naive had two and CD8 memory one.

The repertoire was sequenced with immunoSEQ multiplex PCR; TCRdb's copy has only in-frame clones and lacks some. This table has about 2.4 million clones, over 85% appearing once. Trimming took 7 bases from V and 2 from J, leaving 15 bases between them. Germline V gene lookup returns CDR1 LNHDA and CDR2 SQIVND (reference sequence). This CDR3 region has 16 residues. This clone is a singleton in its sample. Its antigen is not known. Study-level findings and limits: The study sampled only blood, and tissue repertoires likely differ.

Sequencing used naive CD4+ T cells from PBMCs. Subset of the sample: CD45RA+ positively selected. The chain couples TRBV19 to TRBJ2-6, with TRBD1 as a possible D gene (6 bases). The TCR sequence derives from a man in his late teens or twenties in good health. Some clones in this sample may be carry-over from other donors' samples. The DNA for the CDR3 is TGTGCCAGTACTCGGCAACAGGGCGCTGGGGCCAACGTCCTGACTTTC. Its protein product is CASTRQQGAGANVLTF.